Here is one T cell receptor (beta chain) with its context. Its matching antigen is unknown. The source of the sample is a study of OX40 agonist ivuxolimab in advanced cancers. Study overall: The patients got ivuxolimab, which is an agonistic anti-OX40 (CD134) antibody.

General study results and limits: The antigen specificity of the peripheral T cells (those that were expanded) was not determined. Clonal expansion by week 6 occurred in CD4+ and CD8+ blood T cells (at 0.1 to 3.0 mg/kg).

Data came from immunoSEQ multiplex PCR; TCRdb stores just in-frame clones and leaves some out. The sample yields 60,000 to 65,000 clones, 75% to 95% seen once. With 4 bases removed from V and 4 bases from J, the gap between germline ends came to 16 bases. CDR3 length equals 15 residues. The germline CDR1 and CDR2 sequences are MGHRA and YSYEKL. The sample here was CD4+ or CD8+ T cells sorted from blood, taken in a trial of the OX40 agonist ivuxolimab. The origin of this receptor is an adult with an advanced solid tumor such as melanoma, head and neck, liver or kidney cancer. The rearrangement joins TRBV4-1 to TRBJ1-1; D is unresolved. The CDR3 reads CASSRAGGVATEAFF. CDR3 in DNA: TGCGCCAGCAGCCGGGCCGGCGGGGTGGCCACTGAAGCTTTCTTT.